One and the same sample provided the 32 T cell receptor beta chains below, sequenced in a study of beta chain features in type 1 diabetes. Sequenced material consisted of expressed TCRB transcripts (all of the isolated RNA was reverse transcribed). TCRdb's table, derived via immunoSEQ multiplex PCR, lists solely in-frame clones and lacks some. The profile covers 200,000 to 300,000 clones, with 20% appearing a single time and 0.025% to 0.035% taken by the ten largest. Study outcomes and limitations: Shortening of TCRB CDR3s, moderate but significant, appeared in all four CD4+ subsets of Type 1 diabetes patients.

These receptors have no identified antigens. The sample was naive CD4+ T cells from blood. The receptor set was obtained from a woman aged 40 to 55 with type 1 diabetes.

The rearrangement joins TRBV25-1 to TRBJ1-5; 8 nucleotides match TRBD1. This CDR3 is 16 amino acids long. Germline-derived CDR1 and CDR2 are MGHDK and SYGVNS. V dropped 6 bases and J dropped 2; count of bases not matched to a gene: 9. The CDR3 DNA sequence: TGTGCCAGCAGCTCCCTCGGGACAGGTGGCAATCAGCCCCAGCATTTT. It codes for CASSSLGTGGNQPQHF.

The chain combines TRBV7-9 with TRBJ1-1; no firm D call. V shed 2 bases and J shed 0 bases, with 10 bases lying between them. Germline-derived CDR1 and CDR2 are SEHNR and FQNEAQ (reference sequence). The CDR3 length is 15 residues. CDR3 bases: TGTGCCAGCAGCTTAAGGGAGGGCTTGAACACTGAAGCTTTCTTT. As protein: CASSLREGLNTEAFF.

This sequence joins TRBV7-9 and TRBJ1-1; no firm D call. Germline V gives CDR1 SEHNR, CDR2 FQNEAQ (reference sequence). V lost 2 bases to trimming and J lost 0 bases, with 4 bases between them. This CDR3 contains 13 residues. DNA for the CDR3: TGTGCCAGCAGCTTACAGGTGAACACTGAAGCTTTCTTT. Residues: CASSLQVNTEAFF.

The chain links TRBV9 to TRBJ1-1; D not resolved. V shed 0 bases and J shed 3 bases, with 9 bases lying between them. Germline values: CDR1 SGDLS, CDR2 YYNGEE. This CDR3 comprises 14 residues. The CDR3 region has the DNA TGTGCCAGCAGCGTAGGGGCGCAGGACACTGAAGCTTTCTTT. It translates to CASSVGAQDTEAFF.

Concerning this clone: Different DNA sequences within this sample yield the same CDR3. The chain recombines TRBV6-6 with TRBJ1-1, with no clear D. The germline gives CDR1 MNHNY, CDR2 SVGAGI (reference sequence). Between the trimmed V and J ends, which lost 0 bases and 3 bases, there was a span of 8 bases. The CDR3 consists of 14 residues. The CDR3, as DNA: TGTGCCAGCAGTTACTCAACCGGGGACACTGAAGCTTTCTTT. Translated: CASSYSTGDTEAFF.

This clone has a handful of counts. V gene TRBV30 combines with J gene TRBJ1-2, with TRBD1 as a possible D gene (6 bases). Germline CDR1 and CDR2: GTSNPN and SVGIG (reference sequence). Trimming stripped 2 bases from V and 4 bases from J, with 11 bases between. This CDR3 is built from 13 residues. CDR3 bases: TGTGCCTGGAGTCCGACCAGGGGCTATGGCTACACCTTC. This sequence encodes CAWSPTRGYGYTF.

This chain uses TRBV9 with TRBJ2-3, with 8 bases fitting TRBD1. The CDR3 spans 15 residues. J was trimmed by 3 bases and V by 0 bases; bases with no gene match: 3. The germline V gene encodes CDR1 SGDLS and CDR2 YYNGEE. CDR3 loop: CASSVGTGMTDTQYF. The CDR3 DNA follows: TGTGCCAGCAGCGTAGGGACAGGGATGACAGATACGCAGTATTTT.

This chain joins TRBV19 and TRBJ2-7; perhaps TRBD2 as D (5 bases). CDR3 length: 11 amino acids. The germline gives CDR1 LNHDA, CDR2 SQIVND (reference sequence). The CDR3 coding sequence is TGTGCAAAGGGCGGGTTATACGAGCAGTACTTC. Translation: CAKGGLYEQYF.

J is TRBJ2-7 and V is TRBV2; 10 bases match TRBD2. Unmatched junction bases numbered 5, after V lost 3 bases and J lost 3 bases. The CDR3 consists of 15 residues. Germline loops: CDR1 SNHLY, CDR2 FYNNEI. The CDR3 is CASSEGLAGDYEQYF. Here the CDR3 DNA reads TGTGCCAGCAGTGAGGGTCTAGCGGGAGACTACGAGCAGTACTTC.

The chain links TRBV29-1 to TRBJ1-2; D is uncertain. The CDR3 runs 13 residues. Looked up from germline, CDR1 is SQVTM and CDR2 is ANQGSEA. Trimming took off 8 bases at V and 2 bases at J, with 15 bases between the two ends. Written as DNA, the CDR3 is TGCAGCATCACAAGCGAGGGCAACTATGGCTACACCTTC. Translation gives CSITSEGNYGYTF.

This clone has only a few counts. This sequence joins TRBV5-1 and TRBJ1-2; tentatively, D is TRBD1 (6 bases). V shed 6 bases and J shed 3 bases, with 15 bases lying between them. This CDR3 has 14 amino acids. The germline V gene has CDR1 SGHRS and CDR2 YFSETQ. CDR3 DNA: TGCGCCAGCAAACGGACAGATGGTGACTATGGCTACACCTTC. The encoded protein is CASKRTDGDYGYTF.

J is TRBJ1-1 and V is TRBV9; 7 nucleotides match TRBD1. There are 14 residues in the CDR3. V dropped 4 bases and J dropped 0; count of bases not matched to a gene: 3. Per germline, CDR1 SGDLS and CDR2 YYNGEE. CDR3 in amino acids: CASSPTGLNTEAFF. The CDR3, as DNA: TGTGCCAGCAGCCCGACAGGGTTGAACACTGAAGCTTTCTTT.

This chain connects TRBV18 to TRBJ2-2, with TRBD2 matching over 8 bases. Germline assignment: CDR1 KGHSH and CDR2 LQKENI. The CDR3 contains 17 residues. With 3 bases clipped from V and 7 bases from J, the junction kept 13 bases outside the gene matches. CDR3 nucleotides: TGTGCCAGCTCACCTCCCTCCGGGAGGGCCCAAGGCGGGGAGCTGTTTTTT. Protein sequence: CASSPPSGRAQGGELFF.

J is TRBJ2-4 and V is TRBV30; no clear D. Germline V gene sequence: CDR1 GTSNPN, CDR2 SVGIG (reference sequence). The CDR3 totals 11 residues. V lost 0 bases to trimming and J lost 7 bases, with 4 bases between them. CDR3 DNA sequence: TGTGCCTGGAGTGTGAGGAACATTCAGTACTTC. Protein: CAWSVRNIQYF.

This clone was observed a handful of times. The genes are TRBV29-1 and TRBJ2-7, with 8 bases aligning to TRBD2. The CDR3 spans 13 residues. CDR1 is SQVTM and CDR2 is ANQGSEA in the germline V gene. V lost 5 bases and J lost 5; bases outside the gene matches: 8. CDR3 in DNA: TGCAGCGTTCCAGGACTAGCAGCCCACGAGCAGTACTTC. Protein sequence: CSVPGLAAHEQYF.

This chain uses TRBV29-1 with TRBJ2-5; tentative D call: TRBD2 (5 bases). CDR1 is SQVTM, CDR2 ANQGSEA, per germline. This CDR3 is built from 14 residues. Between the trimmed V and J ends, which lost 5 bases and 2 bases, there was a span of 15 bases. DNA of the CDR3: TGCAGCGTTTTGGGAGCACCCCCGCAAGAGACCCAGTACTTC. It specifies CSVLGAPPQETQYF.

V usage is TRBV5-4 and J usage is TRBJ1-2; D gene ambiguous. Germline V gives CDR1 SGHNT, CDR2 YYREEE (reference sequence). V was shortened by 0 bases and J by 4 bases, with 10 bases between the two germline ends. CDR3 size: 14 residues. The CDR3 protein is CASSLDGVGYGYTF. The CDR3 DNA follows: TGTGCCAGCAGCTTGGACGGGGTGGGCTATGGCTACACCTTC.

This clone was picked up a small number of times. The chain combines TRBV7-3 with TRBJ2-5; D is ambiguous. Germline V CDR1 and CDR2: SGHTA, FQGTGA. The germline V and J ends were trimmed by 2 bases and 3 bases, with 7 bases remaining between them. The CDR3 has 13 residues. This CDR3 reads CASSLGPKETQYF. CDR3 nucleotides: TGTGCCAGCAGCTTAGGGCCTAAAGAGACCCAGTACTTC.

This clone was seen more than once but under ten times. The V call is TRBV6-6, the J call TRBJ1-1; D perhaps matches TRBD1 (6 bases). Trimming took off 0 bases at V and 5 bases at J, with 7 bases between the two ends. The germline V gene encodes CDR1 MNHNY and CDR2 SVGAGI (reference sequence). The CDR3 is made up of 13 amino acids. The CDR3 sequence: CASSYSDRTEAFF. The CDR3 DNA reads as TGTGCCAGCAGTTACTCAGACAGGACTGAAGCTTTCTTT.

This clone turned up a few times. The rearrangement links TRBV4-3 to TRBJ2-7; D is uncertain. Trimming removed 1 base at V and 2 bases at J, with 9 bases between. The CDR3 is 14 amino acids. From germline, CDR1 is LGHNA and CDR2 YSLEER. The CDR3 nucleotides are TGCGCCAGCAGCCAAGGGTATCCGGCCTACGAGCAGTACTTC. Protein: CASSQGYPAYEQYF.

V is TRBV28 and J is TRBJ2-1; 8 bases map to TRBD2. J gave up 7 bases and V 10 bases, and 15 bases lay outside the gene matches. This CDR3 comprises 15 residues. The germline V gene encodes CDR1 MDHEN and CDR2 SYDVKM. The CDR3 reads CATAFLAGRWNEQFF. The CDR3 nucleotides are TGTGCCACCGCATTCTTAGCGGGAAGGTGGAATGAGCAGTTCTTC.

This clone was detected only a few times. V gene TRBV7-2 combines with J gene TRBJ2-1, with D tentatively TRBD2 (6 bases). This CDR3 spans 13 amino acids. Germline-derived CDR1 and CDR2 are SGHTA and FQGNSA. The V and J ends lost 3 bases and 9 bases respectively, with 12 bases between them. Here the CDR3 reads CASSFLRESEQFF. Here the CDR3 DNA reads TGTGCCAGCAGCTTCTTGCGGGAAAGTGAGCAGTTCTTC.

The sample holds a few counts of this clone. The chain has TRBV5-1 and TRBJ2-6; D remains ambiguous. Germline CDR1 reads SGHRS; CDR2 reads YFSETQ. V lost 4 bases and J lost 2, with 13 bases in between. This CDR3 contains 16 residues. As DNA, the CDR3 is TGCGCCAGCAGCCCAACTACCTTAACTGGGGCCAACGTCCTGACTTTC. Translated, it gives CASSPTTLTGANVLTF.

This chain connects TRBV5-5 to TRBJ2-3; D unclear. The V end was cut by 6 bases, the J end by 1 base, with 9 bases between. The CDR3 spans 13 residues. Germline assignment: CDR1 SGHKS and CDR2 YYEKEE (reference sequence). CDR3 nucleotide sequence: TGTGCCAGCACCGCAGGCGGCACAGATACGCAGTATTTT. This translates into CASTAGGTDTQYF.

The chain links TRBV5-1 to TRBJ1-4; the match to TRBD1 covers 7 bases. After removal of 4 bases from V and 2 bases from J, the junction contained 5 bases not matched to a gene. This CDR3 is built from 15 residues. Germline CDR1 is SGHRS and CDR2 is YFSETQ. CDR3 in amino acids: CASSLQGQTNEKLFF. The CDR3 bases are TGCGCCAGCAGCCTACAGGGACAGACTAATGAAAAACTGTTTTTT.

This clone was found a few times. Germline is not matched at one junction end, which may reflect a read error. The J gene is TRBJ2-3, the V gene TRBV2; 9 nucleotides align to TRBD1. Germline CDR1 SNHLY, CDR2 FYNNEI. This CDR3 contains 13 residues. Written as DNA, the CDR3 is TGTGCCAGCACTGAACAGGGGGCGGATACGCAGTATTTT. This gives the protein CASTEQGADTQYF.

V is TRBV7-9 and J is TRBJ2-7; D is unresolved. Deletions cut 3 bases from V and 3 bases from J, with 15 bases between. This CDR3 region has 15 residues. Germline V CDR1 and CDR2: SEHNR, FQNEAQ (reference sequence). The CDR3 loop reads CASSFEELTDYEQYF. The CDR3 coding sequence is TGTGCCAGCAGCTTCGAGGAATTAACCGACTACGAGCAGTACTTC.

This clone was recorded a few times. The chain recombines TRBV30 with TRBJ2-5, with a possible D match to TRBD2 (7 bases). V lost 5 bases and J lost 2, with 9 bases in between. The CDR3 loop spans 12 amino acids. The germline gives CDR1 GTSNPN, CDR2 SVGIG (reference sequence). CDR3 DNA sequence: TGTGCCTGGGGGGGGGCGCAAGAGACCCAGTACTTC. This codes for CAWGGAQETQYF.

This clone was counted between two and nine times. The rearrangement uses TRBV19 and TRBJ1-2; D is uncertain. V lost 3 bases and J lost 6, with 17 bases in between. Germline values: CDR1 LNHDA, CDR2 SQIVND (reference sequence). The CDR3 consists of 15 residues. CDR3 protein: CASSIVLGRYNGYTF. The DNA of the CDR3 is TGTGCCAGTAGTATCGTATTGGGCAGATACAATGGCTACACCTTC.

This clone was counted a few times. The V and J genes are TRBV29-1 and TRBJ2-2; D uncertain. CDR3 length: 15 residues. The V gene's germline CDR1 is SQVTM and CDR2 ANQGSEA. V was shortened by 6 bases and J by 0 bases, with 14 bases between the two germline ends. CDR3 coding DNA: TGCAGCGTGGGTCGATTTAGCTCGAACACCGGGGAGCTGTTTTTT. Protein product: CSVGRFSSNTGELFF.

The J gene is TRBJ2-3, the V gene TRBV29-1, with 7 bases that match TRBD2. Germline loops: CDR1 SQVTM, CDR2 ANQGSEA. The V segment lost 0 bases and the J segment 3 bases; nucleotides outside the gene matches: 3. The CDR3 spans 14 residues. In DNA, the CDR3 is TGCAGCGTTGAAGAGCAGGGAGGGACAGATACGCAGTATTTT. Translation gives CSVEEQGGTDTQYF.

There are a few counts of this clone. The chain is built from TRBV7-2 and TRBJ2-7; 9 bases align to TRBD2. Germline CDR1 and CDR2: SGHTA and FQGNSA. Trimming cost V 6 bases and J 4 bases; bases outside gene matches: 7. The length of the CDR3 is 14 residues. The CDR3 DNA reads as TGTGCCAGCAGTCAGCTAGCGGGACCTTACGAGCAGTACTTC. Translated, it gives CASSQLAGPYEQYF.